This TCR beta chain was documented in a study of T-cell memory formation after mild COVID-19. This clonotype appeared once. CDR3 length: 12 amino acids. V was trimmed by 3 bases and J by 7 bases, leaving 10 bases between them. CDR1 and CDR2 from the germline V gene are SEHNR and FQNEAQ (reference sequence). TCRdb itself ran the 5' RACE reads through MiXCR, one entry per CDR3 protein. The sample has about 430,000 distinct CDR3 sequences; around 24% are singletons. The clonotype was recovered from an adult woman who had mild COVID-19 (a few samples of this study predate the infection). Cell type and time point are not known. Sequenced input: PBMCs or a T cell subset sorted from them (not recorded which). V gene TRBV7-9 combines with J gene TRBJ2-7; D tentatively reads TRBD1 or TRBD2 (5 bases each). The CDR3 sequence: CASSLGTGEQYF. CDR3 bases: TGTGCCAGCAGCTTGGGGACGGGAGAGCAGTACTTC.